Presented here are 5 T cell receptor beta chains from one specimen sequenced in a study of Tregs in tolerant kidney transplant recipients. Mixed chimerism was transient after nonmyeloablative marrow transplants from related graft donors. The assay was immunoSEQ multiplex PCR, and TCRdb's table has in-frame clones only and misses some. The data show about 11,000 clones, and the top ten clones hold 26%. The material sequenced was CD8+ T cells from blood (PBMCs), taken 24 months after the transplant. The receptors come from a human patient who received a combined kidney and bone marrow transplant. T cells may partly derive from the graft donor.

Comments on this clone: From the germline J gene comes the end of the CDR3, since the read stops 3 residues before it. The chain has TRBV20-1 and TRBJ2-7; TRBD2 agrees at 8 bases. Germline V CDR1 and CDR2: DFQATT, SNEGSKA (reference sequence). V shed 3 bases and J 0 bases; nucleotides not matched to a gene: 7. This CDR3 is built from 15 residues. The sequenced part of the CDR3 DNA is TGCAGTGCTAGCTCACTAGCGGTAAGCTCCTACGAG. Translation gives CSASSLAVSSYE. The whole CDR3 sequence is CSASSLAVSSYEQYF.

Concerning this clone itself: The read halts 3 residues ahead of the CDR3 end, with the missing end drawn from the germline J gene. V is TRBV18 and J is TRBJ2-5, with 9 bases matching TRBD1. After removal of 8 bases from V and 5 bases from J, the junction contained 6 bases not matched to a gene. The CDR3 has 13 residues. CDR1 is KGHSH, CDR2 LQKENI, per germline. CDR3 sequence reads: CASSRDRVETQYF. The part of the CDR3 DNA that was read is TGTGCCAGCAGCCGGGACAGGGTCGAGACC.

As to this clone: The read stops 3 residues short of the end of the CDR3; the missing end is completed from the germline J gene. This rearrangement joins TRBV7-9 to TRBJ2-1; TRBD2 aligns across 10 bases. V was pared by 5 bases and J by 0 bases, with 1 base of the junction left unmatched. The CDR3 runs 15 residues. The germline CDR1 and CDR2 sequences are SEHNR and FQNEAQ (reference sequence). CDR3 DNA, as far as it was read: TGTGCCAGCAGCCCTAGCGGGAGCTCCTACAATGAG. Encoded protein: CASSPSGSSYNE. The CDR3 reads in full as CASSPSGSSYNEQFF.

On this clone itself: The read comes to an end 3 residues before the CDR3 does, leaving the germline J gene to fill in the end. The chain joins TRBV11-2 to TRBJ2-1; 9 bases match TRBD2. After removal of 2 bases from V and 9 bases from J, the junction contained 5 bases not matched to a gene. Per germline, CDR1 SGHAT and CDR2 FQNNGV. The CDR3 loop spans 14 amino acids. CDR3 bases read: TGTGCCAGCAGCTTATCGGGCGGGAGGGCTGAG. Translation gives CASSLSGGRAE. Given in full, the CDR3 is CASSLSGGRAEQFF.

A remark on this clone: Sequencing ends 3 residues short of the CDR3 end; the germline J gene provides the rest. This chain uses TRBV19 with TRBJ1-1; 9 bases align to TRBD1. V was clipped by 5 bases and J by 1 base; unmatched bases: 5. CDR3 size: 15 residues. Germline-derived CDR1 and CDR2 are LNHDA and SQIVND (reference sequence). The CDR3 is CASSPRDRANTEAFF. The CDR3 bases that were read are TGTGCCAGTAGTCCTCGGGACAGGGCGAACACTGAA.